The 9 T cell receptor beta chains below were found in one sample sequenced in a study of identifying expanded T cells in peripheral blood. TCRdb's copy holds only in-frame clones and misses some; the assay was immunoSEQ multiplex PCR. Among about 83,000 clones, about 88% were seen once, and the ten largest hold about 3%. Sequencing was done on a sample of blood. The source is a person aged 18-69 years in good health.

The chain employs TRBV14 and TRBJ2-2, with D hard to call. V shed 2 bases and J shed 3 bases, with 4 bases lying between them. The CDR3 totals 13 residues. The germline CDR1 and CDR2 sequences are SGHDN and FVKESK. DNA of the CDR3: TGTGCCAGCAGCCAATTACACACCGGGGAGCTGTTTTTT. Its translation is CASSQLHTGELFF.

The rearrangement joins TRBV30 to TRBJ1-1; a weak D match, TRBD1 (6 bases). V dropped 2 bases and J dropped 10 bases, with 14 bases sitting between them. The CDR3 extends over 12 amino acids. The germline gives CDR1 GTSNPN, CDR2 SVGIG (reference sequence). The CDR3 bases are TGTGCCTGGAGTTCGGGGGCCGGAGGAGCTTTCTTT. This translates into CAWSSGAGGAFF. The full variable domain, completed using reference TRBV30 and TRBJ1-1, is SQTIHQWPATLVQPVGSPLSLECTVEGTSNPNLYWYRQAAGRGLQLLFYSVGIGQISSEVPQNLSASRPQDRQFILSSKKLLLSDSGFYLCAWSSGAGGAFFGQGTRLTVV.

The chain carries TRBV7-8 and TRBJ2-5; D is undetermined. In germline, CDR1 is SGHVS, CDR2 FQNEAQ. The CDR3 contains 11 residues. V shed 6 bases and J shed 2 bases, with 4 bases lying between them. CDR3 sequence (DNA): TGTGCCAGCAGTCCTCAAGAGACCCAGTACTTC. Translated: CASSPQETQYF.

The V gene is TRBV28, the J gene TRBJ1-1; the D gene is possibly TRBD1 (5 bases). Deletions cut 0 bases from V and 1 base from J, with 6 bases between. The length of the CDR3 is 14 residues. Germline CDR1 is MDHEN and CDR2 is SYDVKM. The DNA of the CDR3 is TGTGCCAGCAGTTTATGGGGGGGGAACACTGAAGCTTTCTTT. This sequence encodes CASSLWGGNTEAFF.

The CDR3 here is CASSKRRDSVANYGYTF. The CDR3 DNA sequence: TGTGCCAGCAGCAAACGCCGGGACAGTGTAGCTAACTATGGCTACACCTTC. The J gene is TRBJ1-2, the V gene TRBV5-4, with 7 bases aligning to TRBD1. Germline assignment: CDR1 SGHNT and CDR2 YYREEE (reference sequence). Trimming removed 4 bases from V and 0 bases from J; junction bases left unmatched: 12. CDR3 length: 17 residues. The full variable domain, rest sourced from reference TRBV5-4 and TRBJ1-2, is ETGVTQSPTHLIKTRGQQVTLRCSSQSGHNTVSWYQQALGQGPQFIFQYYREEENGRGNFPPRFSGLQFPNYSSELNVNALELDDSALYLCASSKRRDSVANYGYTFGSGTRLTVV.

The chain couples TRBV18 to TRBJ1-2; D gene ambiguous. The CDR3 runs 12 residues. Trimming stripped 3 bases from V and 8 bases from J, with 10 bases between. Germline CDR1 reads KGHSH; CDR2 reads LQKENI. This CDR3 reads CASSPSTGGYTF. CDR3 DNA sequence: TGTGCCAGCTCACCCTCTACGGGGGGCTACACCTTC.

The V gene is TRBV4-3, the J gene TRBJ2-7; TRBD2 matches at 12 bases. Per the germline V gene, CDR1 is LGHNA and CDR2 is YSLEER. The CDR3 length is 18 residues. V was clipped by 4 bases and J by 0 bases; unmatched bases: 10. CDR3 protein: CASSPGTSGPYSSYEQYF. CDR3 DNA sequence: TGCGCCAGCAGCCCCGGGACTAGCGGGCCCTATAGCTCCTACGAGCAGTACTTC.

In DNA form, the CDR3 reads TGTGCCAGCAGTTATGGAGGTGAGCAGTTCTTC. Its protein product is CASSYGGEQFF. The chain is built from TRBV2 and TRBJ2-1; D possibly corresponds to TRBD2 (5 bases). Trimming took 5 bases from V and 9 from J, leaving 8 bases between them. Germline values: CDR1 SNHLY, CDR2 FYNNEI. The CDR3 is 11 residues long.

The CDR3 nucleotides are TGTGCCAGCAGCCACCAGGGTAACACTGAAGCTTTCTTT. It translates to CASSHQGNTEAFF. The chain joins TRBV13 to TRBJ1-1, with D tentatively TRBD1 (5 bases). The CDR3 totals 13 residues. Germline CDR1 and CDR2: PRHDT and FYEKMQ (reference sequence). With 5 bases removed from V and 2 bases from J, the gap between germline ends came to 9 bases.